The sequence of this TCR beta chain was determined in a study of response to subunit inactivated influenza vaccine. This clonotype was seen a handful of times. What it binds is unknown. The study, taken as a whole, reports: The authors put forward the suggestion that each seasonal influenza vaccination may bring in only a limited number of new T cells.

TCRdb reprocessed the RT-PCR reads via MiXCR and lists one record per CDR3 protein. The sample consists of fewer than 250,000 distinct CDR3 sequences, around 15% of them appearing once. The CDR3 length is 15 residues. V was trimmed by 5 bases and J by 0 bases, leaving 12 bases between them. Germline V gives CDR1 MNHEY, CDR2 SMNVEV (reference sequence). The clonotype originates from a man between 45 and 60 years old who received an inactivated influenza vaccine. The starting material was CD8+ T cells sorted from PBMCs, obtained around 5 days after vaccination. The chain joins TRBV27 to TRBJ2-3; D uncertain. The CDR3 sequence is CASSPPGHSTDTQYF. DNA for the CDR3: TGTGCCAGCAGTCCCCCTGGCCACAGCACAGATACGCAGTATTTT.